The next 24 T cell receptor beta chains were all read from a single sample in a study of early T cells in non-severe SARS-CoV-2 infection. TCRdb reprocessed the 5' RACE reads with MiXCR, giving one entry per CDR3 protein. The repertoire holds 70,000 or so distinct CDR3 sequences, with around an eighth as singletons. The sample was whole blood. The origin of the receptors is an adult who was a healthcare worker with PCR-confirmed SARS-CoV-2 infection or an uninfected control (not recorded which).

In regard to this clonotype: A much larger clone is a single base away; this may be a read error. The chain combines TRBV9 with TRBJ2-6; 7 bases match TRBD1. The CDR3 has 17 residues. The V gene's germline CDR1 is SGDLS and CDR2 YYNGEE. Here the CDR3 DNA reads TGTGCCAGCAGCGCAACAACAGGGGCCGGTGGGGCCTACGTCCTGACTTTC. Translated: CASSATTGAGGAYVLTF.

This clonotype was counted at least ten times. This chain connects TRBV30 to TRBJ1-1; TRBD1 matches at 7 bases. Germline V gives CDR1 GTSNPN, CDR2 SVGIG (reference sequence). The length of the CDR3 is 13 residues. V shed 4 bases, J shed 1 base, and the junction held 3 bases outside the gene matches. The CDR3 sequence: CAWMGQTNTEAFF. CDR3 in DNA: TGTGCCTGGATGGGACAGACGAACACTGAAGCTTTCTTT. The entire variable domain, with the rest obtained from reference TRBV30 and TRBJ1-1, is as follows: SQTIHQWPATLVQPVGSPLSLECTVEGTSNPNLYWYRQAAGRGLQLLFYSVGIGQISSEVPQNLSASRPQDRQFILSSKKLLLSDSGFYLCAWMGQTNTEAFFGQGTRLTVV.

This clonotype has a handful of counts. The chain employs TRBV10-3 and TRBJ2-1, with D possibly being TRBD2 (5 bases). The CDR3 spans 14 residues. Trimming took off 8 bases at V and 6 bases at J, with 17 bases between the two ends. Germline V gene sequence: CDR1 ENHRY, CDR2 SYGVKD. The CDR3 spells CAIVAPGISNEQFF. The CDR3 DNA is TGTGCCATCGTTGCCCCCGGGATCTCCAATGAGCAGTTCTTC.

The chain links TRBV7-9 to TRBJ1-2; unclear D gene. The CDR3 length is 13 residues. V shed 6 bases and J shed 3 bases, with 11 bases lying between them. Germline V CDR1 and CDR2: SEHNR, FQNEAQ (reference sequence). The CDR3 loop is CASRIGPDYGYTF. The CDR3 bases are TGTGCCAGCAGGATAGGCCCAGACTATGGCTACACCTTC.

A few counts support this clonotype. CDR3 DNA: TGCAGTGCTGGGTACCTTCAGCCCCAGCATTTT. Protein product: CSAGYLQPQHF. The chain recombines TRBV20-1 with TRBJ1-5; D is undetermined. The CDR3 is made up of 11 amino acids. Trimming removed 5 bases at V and 6 bases at J, with 8 bases between. Germline CDR1 DFQATT, CDR2 SNEGSKA (reference sequence).

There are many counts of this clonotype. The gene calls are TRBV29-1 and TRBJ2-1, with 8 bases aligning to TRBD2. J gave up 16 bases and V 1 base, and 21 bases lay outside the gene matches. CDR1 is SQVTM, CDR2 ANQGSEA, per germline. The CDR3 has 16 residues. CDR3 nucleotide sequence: TGCAGCGTTGAAGCGGTGTACTGGTTGAGCGGGAGAAAGGAATTCTTC. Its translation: CSVEAVYWLSGRKEFF.

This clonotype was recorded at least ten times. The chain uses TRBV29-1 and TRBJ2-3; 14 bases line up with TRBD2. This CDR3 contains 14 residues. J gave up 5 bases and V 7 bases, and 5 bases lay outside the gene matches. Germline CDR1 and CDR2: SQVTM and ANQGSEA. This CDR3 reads CSGGLAGVVDTQYF. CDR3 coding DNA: TGCAGCGGGGGACTAGCGGGAGTAGTAGATACGCAGTATTTT.

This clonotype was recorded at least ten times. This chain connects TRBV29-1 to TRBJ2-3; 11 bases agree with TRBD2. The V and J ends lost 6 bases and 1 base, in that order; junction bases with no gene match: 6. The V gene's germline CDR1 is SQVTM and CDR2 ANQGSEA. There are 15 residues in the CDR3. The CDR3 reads CSVAGLAGRTDTQYF. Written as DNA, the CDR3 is TGCAGCGTCGCTGGACTAGCGGGTCGCACAGATACGCAGTATTTT.

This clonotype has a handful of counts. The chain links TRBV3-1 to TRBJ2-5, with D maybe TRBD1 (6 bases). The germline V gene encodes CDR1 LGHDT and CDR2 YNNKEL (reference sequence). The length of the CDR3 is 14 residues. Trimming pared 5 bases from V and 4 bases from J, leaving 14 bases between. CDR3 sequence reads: CASSLTGRGETQYF. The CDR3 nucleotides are TGTGCCAGCAGCTTGACGGGCAGGGGAGAGACCCAGTACTTC.

The CDR3: CSARGDRVKFPHF. The CDR3 coding sequence is TGCAGTGCTAGGGGGGACAGGGTCAAGTTTCCCCACTTT. V is TRBV20-1 and J is TRBJ1-6; 9 nucleotides align to TRBD1. The J segment lost 18 bases and the V segment lost 3 bases, leaving 12 bases of the junction unmatched. The length of the CDR3 is 13 residues. CDR1 and CDR2 (germline): DFQATT, SNEGSKA (reference sequence).

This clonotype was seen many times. CDR3 amino acids: CASSLRQRLYNEQFF. DNA of the CDR3: TGTGCCAGCAGTCTCCGACAACGACTCTACAATGAGCAGTTCTTC. The chain is built from TRBV12-3 or TRBV12-4 and TRBJ2-1; no clear D gene. There are 15 residues in the CDR3. The ends were cut back, 5 bases at V and 3 bases at J, with 14 bases in the middle.

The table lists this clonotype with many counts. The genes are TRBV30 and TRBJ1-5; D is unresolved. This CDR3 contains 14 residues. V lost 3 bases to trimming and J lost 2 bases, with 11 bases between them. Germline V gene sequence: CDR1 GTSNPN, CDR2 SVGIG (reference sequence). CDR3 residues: CAWSTTWGNQPQHF. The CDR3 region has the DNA TGTGCCTGGAGCACGACGTGGGGCAATCAGCCCCAGCATTTT.

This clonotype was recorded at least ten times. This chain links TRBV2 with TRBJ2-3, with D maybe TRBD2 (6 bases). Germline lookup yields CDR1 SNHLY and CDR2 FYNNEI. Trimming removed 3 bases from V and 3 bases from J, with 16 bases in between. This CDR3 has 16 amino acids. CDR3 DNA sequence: TGTGCCAGCAGTGATATAGCGGCAAAAGCAACAGATACGCAGTATTTT. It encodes CASSDIAAKATDTQYF.

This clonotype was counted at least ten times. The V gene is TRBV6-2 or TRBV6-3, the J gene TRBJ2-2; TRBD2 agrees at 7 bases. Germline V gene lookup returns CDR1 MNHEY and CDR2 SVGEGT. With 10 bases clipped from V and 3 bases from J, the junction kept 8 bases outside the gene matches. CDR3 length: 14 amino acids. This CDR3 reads CATDGGSYTGELFF. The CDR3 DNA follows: TGTGCCACCGACGGGGGGTCCTACACCGGGGAGCTGTTTTTT.

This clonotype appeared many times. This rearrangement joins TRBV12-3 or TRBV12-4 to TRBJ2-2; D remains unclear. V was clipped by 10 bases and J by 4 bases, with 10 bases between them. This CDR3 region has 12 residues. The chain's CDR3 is CAITTGTGELFF. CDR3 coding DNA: TGTGCCATTACGACGGGCACCGGGGAGCTGTTTTTT.

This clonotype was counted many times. The DNA for the CDR3 is TGTGCCAGCAGCTCGCCTCAGGGGGAGCAGTACTTC. Amino acids: CASSSPQGEQYF. This chain uses TRBV7-8 with TRBJ2-7, with a weak D call TRBD1 (6 bases). Germline CDR1 reads SGHVS; CDR2 reads FQNEAQ. V lost 4 bases and J lost 7, with 11 bases in between. The CDR3 runs to 12 residues.

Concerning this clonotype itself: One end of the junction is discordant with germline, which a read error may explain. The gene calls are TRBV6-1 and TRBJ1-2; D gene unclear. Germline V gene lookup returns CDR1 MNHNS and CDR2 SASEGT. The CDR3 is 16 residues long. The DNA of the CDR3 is TGTGCCAGCAGTGTTCCCCGGCACAATAATAACTATGGCTACGCCTTC. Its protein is CASSVPRHNNNYGYAF.

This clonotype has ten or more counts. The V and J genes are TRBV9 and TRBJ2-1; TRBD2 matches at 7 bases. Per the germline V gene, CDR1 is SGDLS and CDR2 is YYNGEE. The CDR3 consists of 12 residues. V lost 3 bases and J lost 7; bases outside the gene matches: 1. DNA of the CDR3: TGTGCCAGCAGCGGGCGGGGGAATGAGCAGTTCTTC. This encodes CASSGRGNEQFF.

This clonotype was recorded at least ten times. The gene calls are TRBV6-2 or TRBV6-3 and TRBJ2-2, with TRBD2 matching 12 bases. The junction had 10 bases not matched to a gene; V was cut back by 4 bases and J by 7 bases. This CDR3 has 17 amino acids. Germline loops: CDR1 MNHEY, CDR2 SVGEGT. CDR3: CASSSFRLAGAVGELFF. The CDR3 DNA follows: TGTGCCAGCAGTTCCTTCAGACTAGCGGGAGCGGTCGGGGAGCTGTTTTTT.

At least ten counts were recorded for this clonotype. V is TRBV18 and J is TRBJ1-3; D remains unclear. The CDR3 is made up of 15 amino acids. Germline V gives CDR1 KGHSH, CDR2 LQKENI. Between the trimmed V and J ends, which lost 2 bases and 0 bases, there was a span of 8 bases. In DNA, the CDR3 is TGTGCCAGCTCACCATTTTTCGACTCTGGAAACACCATATATTTT. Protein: CASSPFFDSGNTIYF. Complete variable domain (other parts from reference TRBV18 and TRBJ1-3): NAGVMQNPRHLVRRRGQEARLRCSPMKGHSHVYWYRQLPEEGLKFMVYLQKENIIDESGMPKERFSAEFPKEGPSILRIQQVVRGDSAAYFCASSPFFDSGNTIYFGEGSWLTVV.

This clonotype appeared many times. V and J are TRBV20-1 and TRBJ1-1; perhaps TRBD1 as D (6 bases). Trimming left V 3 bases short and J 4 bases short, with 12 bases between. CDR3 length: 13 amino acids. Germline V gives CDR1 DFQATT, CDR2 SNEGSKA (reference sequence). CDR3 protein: CSASIQGGTEAFF. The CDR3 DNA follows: TGCAGTGCTAGTATACAGGGAGGCACTGAAGCTTTCTTT.

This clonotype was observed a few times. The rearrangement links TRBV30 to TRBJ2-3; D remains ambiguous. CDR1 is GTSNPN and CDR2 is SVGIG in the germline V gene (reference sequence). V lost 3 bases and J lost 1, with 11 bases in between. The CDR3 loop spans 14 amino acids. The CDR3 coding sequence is TGTGCCTGGAGACCCCTCCTCCGCACAGATACGCAGTATTTT. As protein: CAWRPLLRTDTQYF.

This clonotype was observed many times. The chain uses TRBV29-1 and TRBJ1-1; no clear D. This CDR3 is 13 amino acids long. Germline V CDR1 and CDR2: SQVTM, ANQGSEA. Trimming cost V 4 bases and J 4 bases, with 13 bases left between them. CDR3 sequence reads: CSVVLGSSTEAFF. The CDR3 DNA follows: TGCAGCGTTGTTTTAGGTTCCAGCACTGAAGCTTTCTTT.

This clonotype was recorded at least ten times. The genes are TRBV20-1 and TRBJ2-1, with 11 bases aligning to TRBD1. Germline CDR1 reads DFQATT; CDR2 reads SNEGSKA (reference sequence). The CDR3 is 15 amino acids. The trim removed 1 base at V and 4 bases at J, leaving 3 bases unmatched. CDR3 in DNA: TGCAGTGCTAGAGCCGGGACAGGGGGGTACAATGAGCAGTTCTTC. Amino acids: CSARAGTGGYNEQFF.